The 9 T cell receptor beta chains in this list originate from one sample, sequenced in a study of T cell changes during pregnancy in multiple sclerosis. Data came from immunoSEQ multiplex PCR; TCRdb stores just in-frame clones and leaves some out. The sample includes fewer than 45,000 clones, 70% to 90% of them seen just once. The material sequenced was CD8+ T cells from peripheral blood mononuclear cells, taken in the third trimester of pregnancy. The source is a female donor with multiple sclerosis, enrolled in a pregnancy study.

The V and J genes are TRBV7-2 and TRBJ2-7; D may be TRBD1 (6 bases). The CDR3 loop spans 16 amino acids. Germline CDR1 and CDR2: SGHTA and FQGNSA. Deletions cut 1 base from V and 2 bases from J, with 15 bases between. The CDR3 DNA follows: TGTGCCAGCAGCTTAGTCAGATCAGGGGTCCCCTACGAGCAGTACTTC. Translated: CASSLVRSGVPYEQYF.

The chain carries TRBV4-3 and TRBJ1-4, with D possibly TRBD1 on 6 matching bases. V gave up 2 bases and J gave up 6 bases, with 19 bases separating them. This CDR3 is built from 17 residues. Per germline, CDR1 LGHNA and CDR2 YSLEER. CDR3 sequence (DNA): TGCGCCAGCAGCCAACCCCCGGCAGGGGCGGTTGATGAAAAACTGTTTTTT. Translation gives CASSQPPAGAVDEKLFF.

The chain is built from TRBV5-5 and TRBJ1-1; D is unresolved. The CDR3 totals 13 residues. V gave up 6 bases and J gave up 3 bases, with 12 bases separating them. Per germline, CDR1 SGHKS and CDR2 YYEKEE (reference sequence). CDR3 coding DNA: TGTGCCAGCACCGTGGGAGGTTACACTGAAGCTTTCTTT. Its translation is CASTVGGYTEAFF.

This chain uses TRBV27 with TRBJ1-6, with D possibly being TRBD1 (5 bases). V was pared by 3 bases and J by 7 bases, with 13 bases between. Germline loops: CDR1 MNHEY, CDR2 SMNVEV (reference sequence). The CDR3 totals 15 residues. The CDR3 is CASSFGGSMNSPLHF. The CDR3 bases are TGTGCCAGCAGTTTTGGGGGGAGCATGAATTCACCCCTCCACTTT.

This clone was observed once. The chain carries TRBV19 and TRBJ1-2; 8 bases line up with TRBD1. The germline V gene encodes CDR1 LNHDA and CDR2 SQIVND (reference sequence). The CDR3 is 16 residues long. The V segment lost 3 bases and the J segment 3 bases; nucleotides outside the gene matches: 9. CDR3 residues: CASSMKTGGLDYGYTF. The CDR3 bases are TGTGCCAGTAGTATGAAAACAGGGGGATTGGACTATGGCTACACCTTC.

The table lists this clone with a count of one. This chain uses TRBV6-5 with TRBJ2-1, with D maybe TRBD1 (6 bases). This CDR3 spans 14 amino acids. The V gene's germline CDR1 is MNHEY and CDR2 SVGAGI. Trimming took off 6 bases at V and 8 bases at J, with 17 bases between the two ends. The CDR3 spells CASSPQGYTHEQFF. CDR3 DNA: TGTGCCAGCAGCCCACAGGGATATACCCATGAGCAGTTCTTC.

The V call is TRBV6-5, the J call TRBJ2-1; 10 positions match TRBD1. This CDR3 has 16 residues. The J segment lost 5 bases and the V segment lost 1 base, leaving 5 bases of the junction unmatched. CDR1 is MNHEY, CDR2 SVGAGI, per germline. CDR3 loop: CASSYLGQGRNNEQFF. The CDR3 nucleotides are TGTGCCAGCAGTTACTTGGGACAGGGGAGGAACAATGAGCAGTTCTTC.

This rearrangement joins TRBV19 to TRBJ2-2; D might be TRBD2 (6 bases). Germline V CDR1 and CDR2: LNHDA, SQIVND (reference sequence). CDR3 length: 15 amino acids. Trimming removed 5 bases from V and 3 bases from J, with 13 bases in between. CDR3 sequence reads: CASSWDFTYTGELFF. As DNA, the CDR3 is TGTGCCAGTAGTTGGGACTTCACTTACACCGGGGAGCTGTTTTTT.

V and J are TRBV7-9 and TRBJ1-2; no definite D call. The V and J ends lost 7 bases and 7 bases respectively, with 10 bases between them. From germline, CDR1 is SEHNR and CDR2 FQNEAQ (reference sequence). The CDR3 length is 11 residues. As DNA, the CDR3 is TGTGCCAGCACCACCCTCGGTGGCTACACCTTC. Protein sequence: CASTTLGGYTF.